The next 31 T cell receptor beta chains were all read from a single sample in a study of read filtering for tumor transcriptome and immune sequencing. The library was built from about 370 ng RNA with molecular barcoded adaptors for alpha/delta and beta/gamma chains. Each CDR3 protein is one row after TCRdb ran MiXCR on the reads. The data contain 49,000 or so distinct CDR3 sequences, less than 15% of them seen just once; the ten biggest clones take up less than 15%. The sample was a population of CD138-negative cells sorted from bone marrow. Source of these receptors: a donor aged 40 or older with multiple myeloma.

About this clonotype itself: This clone may be a read error of a much larger clone one base away. This CDR3 reads CASSQKAGAGANVPTF. The CDR3 bases are TGTGCCAGCAGCCAAAAAGCGGGAGCTGGGGCCAACGTCCCGACTTTC. The rearrangement uses TRBV7-2 and TRBJ2-6; 8 positions match TRBD2. CDR1 and CDR2 (germline): SGHTA, FQGNSA. The CDR3 runs to 16 residues.

This clonotype came up many times. This chain uses TRBV20-1 with TRBJ1-5; possibly TRBD1 for D (6 bases). Germline V gene data show CDR1 as DFQATT and CDR2 as SNEGSKA (reference sequence). The V end lost 6 bases, the J end lost 9 bases, and 21 bases lay between the germline ends. CDR3 size: 14 residues. The CDR3 region has the DNA TGCAGTGCCCCCCACCCCGACTCCAGGGGGCCCCAGCATTTT. This sequence encodes CSAPHPDSRGPQHF.

This clonotype appeared many times. The chain uses TRBV24-1 and TRBJ1-5; D possibly corresponds to TRBD1 (5 bases). This CDR3 has 13 residues. Trimming shortened V by 3 bases and J by 9 bases, and 11 bases separated the two germline ends. Germline V gene data show CDR1 as KGHDR and CDR2 as SFDVKD. This chain's CDR3 is CATSDGAAGPQHF. In DNA form, the CDR3 reads TGTGCCACCAGTGATGGGGCCGCCGGGCCCCAGCATTTT.

This clonotype was observed at least ten times. The V gene is TRBV30, the J gene TRBJ2-7; tentative D call: TRBD2 (5 bases). Trimming left V 5 bases short and J 4 bases short, with 6 bases between. Germline V CDR1 and CDR2: GTSNPN, SVGIG (reference sequence). This CDR3 comprises 10 residues. In nucleotides, the CDR3 is TGTGCCTGGGGACTTTACGAGCAGTACTTC. Translation gives CAWGLYEQYF.

This clonotype turned up a few times. The junction departs from germline at one end; a sequencing error may be responsible. The V gene is TRBV7-8, the J gene TRBJ2-1; 9 bases align to TRBD1. Germline CDR1 reads SGHVS; CDR2 reads FQNEAQ. This CDR3 region has 15 residues. CDR3 region: CASSLGTGYVREQSF. Written as DNA, the CDR3 is TGTGCCAGCAGCTTGGGGACAGGGTATGTTCGGGAGCAGTCCTTC.

This clonotype turned up a few times. V and J are TRBV24-1 and TRBJ2-1; 9 bases match TRBD2. The germline CDR1 and CDR2 sequences are KGHDR and SFDVKD. Trimming removed 3 bases from V and 9 bases from J; junction bases left unmatched: 11. CDR3 length: 16 residues. The CDR3 region is CATSDSLAGTDSEQFF. CDR3 in DNA: TGTGCCACCAGTGATAGTCTAGCGGGGACTGACAGTGAGCAGTTCTTC.

This clonotype occurred many times. The genes are TRBV7-9 and TRBJ2-1; D gene ambiguous. Trimming took 0 bases from V and 8 from J, leaving 14 bases between them. From germline, CDR1 is SEHNR and CDR2 FQNEAQ (reference sequence). CDR3 length: 15 residues. CDR3 in DNA: TGTGCCAGCAGCTTAGCGGGGTCCTTTGGGGATGAGCAGTTCTTC. Residues: CASSLAGSFGDEQFF.

Turning to this clonotype: A clone one base away is much larger, so this may be a read error. The V and J genes are TRBV4-1 and TRBJ2-7; no definite D call. With 0 bases removed from V and 2 bases from J, the gap between germline ends came to 8 bases. From germline, CDR1 is MGHRA and CDR2 YSYEKL. The CDR3 runs to 14 residues. In DNA form, the CDR3 reads TGCGCCAGCAGCCAAGAGCTCGAGACCTACGAGCAGTACTTC. Translating it yields CASSQELETYEQYF.

This clonotype has at least ten counts. The J gene is TRBJ2-1, the V gene TRBV9; 10 bases map to TRBD2. This CDR3 region has 15 residues. Trimming removed 2 bases from V and 7 bases from J; junction bases left unmatched: 6. Germline V gives CDR1 SGDLS, CDR2 YYNGEE. The CDR3 DNA is TGTGCCAGCAGCGTCCCTAGCGGGAGTTGGAATGAGCAGTTCTTC. Translated: CASSVPSGSWNEQFF.

This clonotype was detected many times. The chain carries TRBV20-1 and TRBJ2-7; weak D call: TRBD2 (6 bases). Trimming removed 2 bases from V and 2 bases from J, with 13 bases in between. Germline V gene lookup returns CDR1 DFQATT and CDR2 SNEGSKA (reference sequence). The CDR3 is 14 residues long. CDR3 residues: CSARWDSETYEQYF. The CDR3, as DNA: TGCAGTGCTAGATGGGACTCAGAGACCTACGAGCAGTACTTC.

This clonotype was counted a few times. The rearrangement joins TRBV19 to TRBJ2-1; D gene ambiguous. The CDR3 consists of 13 residues. V was pared by 6 bases and J by 8 bases, with 14 bases between. The germline V gene encodes CDR1 LNHDA and CDR2 SQIVND (reference sequence). The CDR3 DNA reads TGTGCCAGTAGCGGGCGCCCGATGGATGAGCAGTTCTTC. This gives the protein CASSGRPMDEQFF.

Details on this clonotype: A much larger clone is a single base away; this may be a read error. The rearrangement uses TRBV28 and TRBJ2-7; D call uncertain. V lost 5 bases and J 3 bases, leaving 8 bases between the germline ends. CDR3 size: 12 residues. In germline, CDR1 is MDHEN, CDR2 SYDVKM. As DNA, the CDR3 is TGTGCCAGCAGTCAGGCGGTCTACGAGCAGTACTTC. Amino acid sequence: CASSQAVYEQYF.

This chain uses TRBV12-3 or TRBV12-4 with TRBJ2-5; no definite D call. Trimming pared 3 bases from V and 2 bases from J, leaving 7 bases between. The CDR3 has 13 amino acids. CDR3 amino acids: CASSFTGQETQYF. For the CDR3, the DNA is TGTGCCAGCAGTTTCACCGGACAAGAGACCCAGTACTTC.

This clonotype was detected ten times or more. The V gene is TRBV29-1, the J gene TRBJ2-7; 8 bases agree with TRBD1. This CDR3 contains 13 residues. Germline assignment: CDR1 SQVTM and CDR2 ANQGSEA. V gave up 6 bases and J gave up 3 bases; unmatched junction bases: 7. CDR3 in DNA: TGCAGCGTCCTCGACAGGGGACACTACGAGCAGTACTTC. Protein sequence: CSVLDRGHYEQYF.

This clonotype was observed many times. The rearrangement uses TRBV5-4 and TRBJ2-4, with a tentative D call TRBD2 (6 bases). V was trimmed by 2 bases and J by 0 bases, leaving 12 bases between them. This CDR3 is 16 amino acids long. CDR1 and CDR2 from the germline V gene are SGHNT and YYREEE (reference sequence). The CDR3 protein is CASSFTGARAKNIQYF. As DNA, the CDR3 is TGTGCCAGCAGCTTTACGGGAGCTAGAGCCAAAAACATTCAGTACTTC.

This clonotype was recorded many times. The CDR3 reads CSVEEGGIGPQHF. The CDR3 nucleotides read TGCAGCGTTGAAGAAGGAGGAATCGGGCCCCAGCATTTT. This chain joins TRBV29-1 and TRBJ1-5, with D uncertain. CDR1 and CDR2 (germline): SQVTM, ANQGSEA. The V end was cut by 0 bases, the J end by 9 bases, with 12 bases between. The CDR3 is 13 amino acids.

The chain uses TRBV5-6 and TRBJ2-1; the D is unclear. V lost 0 bases and J 16 bases, leaving 17 bases between the germline ends. The CDR3 is made up of 13 amino acids. Per germline, CDR1 SGHDT and CDR2 YYEEEE. Written as DNA, the CDR3 is TGTGCCAGCAGCTTGGCTGGCGAACGAATGGGCTTCTTC. Translated, it gives CASSLAGERMGFF.

This clonotype was found many times. The DNA for the CDR3 is TGTGCCAGCAGCCACGGACAGGGGAAGGGCATTCAGTACTTC. Residues: CASSHGQGKGIQYF. This chain joins TRBV7-9 and TRBJ2-4; the match to TRBD1 covers 9 bases. The CDR3 runs to 14 residues. CDR1 and CDR2 (germline): SEHNR, FQNEAQ (reference sequence). With 5 bases clipped from V and 9 bases from J, the junction kept 8 bases outside the gene matches. Based on the CDR3 plus reference TRBV7-9 and TRBJ2-4, the full variable domain is DTGVSQNPRHKITKRGQNVTFRCDPISEHNRLYWYRQTLGQGPEFLTYFQNEAQLEKSRLLSDRFSAERPKGSFSTLEIQRTEQGDSAMYLCASSHGQGKGIQYFGAGTRLSVL.

This clonotype has a count of ten or more. This rearrangement joins TRBV4-3 to TRBJ1-1; D unresolved. The CDR3 sequence is 14 residues long. The ends were cut back, 3 bases at V and 9 bases at J, with 17 bases in the middle. Germline CDR1 reads LGHNA; CDR2 reads YSLEER. CDR3 sequence reads: CASSHVPTLPKAFF. The CDR3 DNA sequence: TGCGCCAGCAGCCACGTACCGACACTCCCTAAAGCTTTCTTT.

Judged by abundance, this clonotype is medium-sized. J is TRBJ2-1 and V is TRBV19; 10 nucleotides line up with TRBD2. V was clipped by 4 bases and J by 12 bases; unmatched bases: 12. Germline CDR1 and CDR2: LNHDA and SQIVND (reference sequence). The CDR3 covers 15 residues. CDR3 amino acids: CASSRASGSPSAQFF. CDR3 DNA: TGTGCCAGTAGTAGGGCTAGCGGGAGTCCCTCGGCGCAGTTCTTC.

This chain joins TRBV11-2 and TRBJ1-3; D gene unclear. Germline CDR1 reads SGHAT; CDR2 reads FQNNGV. V lost 5 bases and J lost 0, with 17 bases in between. This CDR3 is built from 17 residues. CDR3 bases: TGTGCCAGCAGCCCCAACCTGGTTGGTAGCTCTGGAAACACCATATATTTT. Protein: CASSPNLVGSSGNTIYF.

This clonotype was seen repeatedly, ten times or more. The chain employs TRBV7-9 and TRBJ2-4; a possible D gene is TRBD2 (6 bases). V lost 1 base and J lost 6, with 13 bases in between. This CDR3 has 15 residues. In germline, CDR1 is SEHNR, CDR2 FQNEAQ (reference sequence). For the CDR3, the DNA is TGTGCCAGCAGCTTAGTGGGAGGCGGGGTAAACATTCAGTACTTC. Residues: CASSLVGGGVNIQYF.

This clonotype was detected ten times or more. The V and J genes are TRBV20-1 and TRBJ2-3; 12 bases are shared with TRBD2. CDR1 DFQATT and CDR2 SNEGSKA come from the germline V gene (reference sequence). CDR3 size: 14 residues. J was trimmed by 5 bases and V by 2 bases; bases with no gene match: 2. CDR3 loop: CSARLAGGVDTQYF. Written as DNA, the CDR3 is TGCAGTGCTAGACTAGCGGGAGGGGTAGATACGCAGTATTTT.

This clonotype was detected many times. The V and J genes are TRBV12-3 or TRBV12-4 and TRBJ1-1, with D possibly being TRBD1 (5 bases). With 6 bases removed from V and 6 bases from J, the gap between germline ends came to 14 bases. The CDR3 contains 13 residues. The CDR3 loop reads CASSNLAGSEAFF. The CDR3 DNA follows: TGTGCCAGCAGCAACCTTGCAGGGTCTGAAGCTTTCTTT.

This clonotype was counted at least ten times. V usage is TRBV2 and J usage is TRBJ2-5; TRBD2 might be the D (5 bases). Germline-derived CDR1 and CDR2 are SNHLY and FYNNEI. V dropped 6 bases and J dropped 2 bases, with 31 bases sitting between them. The CDR3 runs to 20 residues. The CDR3 DNA reads as TGTGCCAGCAGCGAAAACCCCACACGGAGGCAGACCCCGGCTCAAGAGACCCAGTACTTC. Protein: CASSENPTRRQTPAQETQYF.

This clonotype was detected only a few times. DNA of the CDR3: TGTGCCAGCTCCCCCACAGGGACGGGGGGAGGCCGTCGGAATGAGCAGTTCTTC. Encoded protein: CASSPTGTGGGRRNEQFF. The chain recombines TRBV18 with TRBJ2-1; D is possibly TRBD2 (7 bases). The V gene lost 6 bases and the J gene lost 7 bases, with 28 bases spanning the gap. The germline gives CDR1 KGHSH, CDR2 LQKENI. CDR3 length: 18 amino acids.

The V gene is TRBV5-1, the J gene TRBJ1-3; 9 nucleotides agree with TRBD1. CDR1 is SGHRS, CDR2 YFSETQ, per germline. V trimming: 4 bases; J trimming: 0 bases; junction bases outside the gene matches: 8. CDR3 length: 17 residues. The CDR3 loop is CASSLPGTGRSGNTIYF. DNA of the CDR3: TGCGCCAGCAGCCTTCCCGGGACAGGGCGCTCTGGAAACACCATATATTTT. Supplemented by reference TRBV5-1 and TRBJ1-3, the full variable domain reads KAGVTQTPRYLIKTRGQQVTLSCSPISGHRSVSWYQQTPGQGLQFLFEYFSETQRNKGNFPGRFSGRQFSNSRSEMNVSTLELGDSALYLCASSLPGTGRSGNTIYFGEGSWLTVV.

To note about this clonotype: One base away lies a much larger clone, so this may be a sequencing read error. The V call is TRBV30, the J call TRBJ1-5; no firm D call. CDR1 is GTSNPN, CDR2 SVGIG, per germline (reference sequence). The CDR3 has 15 residues. Here the CDR3 reads CAWSVTGNSNQPRHF. The CDR3 DNA reads as TGTGCCTGGAGTGTAACCGGTAATAGCAATCAGCCCCGGCATTTT.

This clonotype was counted many times. The CDR3 region is CASSLELTGELFF. DNA of the CDR3: TGTGCCAGCAGCTTAGAACTTACCGGGGAGCTGTTTTTT. The V gene is TRBV7-8, the J gene TRBJ2-2; D is undetermined. This CDR3 has 13 amino acids. The ends were cut back, 1 base at V and 5 bases at J, with 5 bases in the middle. The germline gives CDR1 SGHVS, CDR2 FQNEAQ.

V and J are TRBV15 and TRBJ2-7; TRBD1 might be the D (6 bases). The V and J ends lost 3 bases and 6 bases respectively, with 18 bases between them. This CDR3 spans 15 amino acids. Germline V CDR1 and CDR2: LNHNV, YYDKDF (reference sequence). DNA of the CDR3: TGTGCCACCAGCAGTCTACAGGGCTCGTCGCGCGAGCAGTACTTC. Translating gives CATSSLQGSSREQYF.

This clonotype was counted many times. The chain couples TRBV4-2 to TRBJ2-3; 7 bases agree with TRBD2. Germline V gives CDR1 LGHNA, CDR2 YNFKEQ. The V and J ends lost 2 bases and 6 bases, in that order; junction bases with no gene match: 11. CDR3 size: 16 residues. The CDR3 loop is CASSQPSGGSSDTQYF. CDR3 nucleotides: TGTGCCAGCAGCCAACCCTCTGGCGGGAGTTCCGATACGCAGTATTTT.